This TCR beta chain was retrieved from a study of Graves' ophthalmopathy and Graves' hyperthyroidism. The germline V and J ends were trimmed by 0 bases and 3 bases, with 8 bases remaining between them. Germline V CDR1 and CDR2: SQVTM, ANQGSEA. The CDR3 is 13 amino acids. Investigators amplified TCR beta CDR3 regions from RNA transcripts. Second-round multiplex PCR came after first-round RT-PCR with HTBI primers. Each CDR3 protein is one row after TCRdb ran MiXCR on the multiplex PCR reads. Seen here are around 1.1 million distinct CDR3 sequences, about two fifths observed once, and the top ten hold over 8.5%. This clonotype appeared many times.

Material for sequencing was peripheral blood or thyroid tissue (not recorded which). This sequence originates from an adult man with Graves' hyperthyroidism. This rearrangement joins TRBV29-1 to TRBJ2-5, with D perhaps given as TRBD1 or TRBD2 (5 bases each). CDR3 amino acids: CSVEEGREETQYF. CDR3 bases: TGCAGCGTTGAAGAGGGGCGGGAAGAGACCCAGTACTTC.